These 7 T cell receptor beta chains were sequenced from one sample in a study of T-cell memory formation after mild COVID-19. One entry per CDR3 protein results from TCRdb running MiXCR on the 5' RACE reads. The table shows around 470,000 distinct CDR3 sequences, with around 20% occurring only once. Sequenced: PBMCs or a T cell subset sorted from them (not recorded which). The source is an adult woman who had mild COVID-19 (a few samples of this study predate the infection). Cell type and time point are not known.

The V call is TRBV12-3 or TRBV12-4, the J call TRBJ2-5, with TRBD2 matching 8 bases. Losses at the gene ends were 7 bases for V and 6 bases for J; bases not matched to a gene: 7. CDR3 length: 13 amino acids. Here the CDR3 reads CASNAGGWKTQYF. The CDR3 DNA sequence: TGTGCCAGCAATGCGGGGGGCTGGAAGACCCAGTACTTC.

The chain carries TRBV24-1 and TRBJ1-2; D may be TRBD1 (6 bases). The V and J ends lost 0 bases and 4 bases respectively, with 11 bases between them. CDR1 and CDR2 (germline): KGHDR, SFDVKD. The CDR3 totals 15 residues. Written as DNA, the CDR3 is TGTGCCACCAGTGATTTGTACGGGGGGCTCTATGGCTACACCTTC. It specifies CATSDLYGGLYGYTF.

The CDR3: CASSPNVGDYNEQFF. Written as DNA, the CDR3 is TGTGCCAGCTCACCCAATGTAGGGGACTACAATGAGCAGTTCTTC. This chain links TRBV18 with TRBJ2-1; tentative D call: TRBD1 (5 bases). This CDR3 comprises 15 residues. The V end lost 3 bases, the J end lost 3 bases, and 12 bases lay between the germline ends. Germline-derived CDR1 and CDR2 are KGHSH and LQKENI.

The chain employs TRBV11-2 and TRBJ1-1; TRBD1 is a possible D gene (6 bases). V was trimmed by 1 base and J by 5 bases, leaving 11 bases between them. There are 14 residues in the CDR3. Germline CDR1 is SGHAT and CDR2 is FQNNGV. CDR3 nucleotide sequence: TGTGCCAGCAGCTTAGTCAGGGGAGGGACTGAAGCTTTCTTT. Its protein is CASSLVRGGTEAFF.

This clonotype was seen many times. The CDR3 region has the DNA TGTGCCAGCAGTTTACTGGGGGGAGGCACTGAAGCTTTCTTT. The encoded protein is CASSLLGGGTEAFF. The rearrangement joins TRBV27 to TRBJ1-1, with a tentative D call TRBD1 (5 bases). The CDR3 spans 14 residues. CDR1 MNHEY and CDR2 SMNVEV come from the germline V gene (reference sequence). Trimming took 2 bases from V and 4 from J, leaving 11 bases between them.

V and J are TRBV18 and TRBJ2-3; D may be TRBD1 (5 bases). The CDR3 covers 14 residues. Germline V CDR1 and CDR2: KGHSH, LQKENI. The V end was cut by 2 bases, the J end by 3 bases, with 9 bases between. The CDR3 DNA reads TGTGCCAGCTCACCAGGGGCGAGGACAGATACGCAGTATTTT. Amino acids: CASSPGARTDTQYF.

Written as DNA, the CDR3 is TGTGCCAGCAGCCGGGGGGTGGGGGGAGACCCCTACAATGAGCAGTTCTTC. Residues: CASSRGVGGDPYNEQFF. This chain uses TRBV7-6 with TRBJ2-1, with 7 bases lining up with TRBD2. The CDR3 has 17 residues. Germline CDR1 SGHVS, CDR2 FNYEAQ. The junction had 12 bases not matched to a gene; V was cut back by 5 bases and J by 2 bases.